Below are 17 T cell receptor beta chains sequenced from a single sample in a study of cytomegalovirus exposure and HLA in healthy donors. Researchers ran the PCR with 60 Vbeta and 13 Jbeta primers. Data came from immunoSEQ multiplex PCR; TCRdb stores just in-frame clones and leaves some out. The table has about 110,000 clones, 70% to 80% seen once. The source material was PBMCs. All receptors come from a female donor in good health and CMV-seropositive.

The CDR3 nucleotides read TGTGCCTGGAGTGGACAGTGTAATTCACCCCTCCACTTT. Protein sequence: CAWSGQCNSPLHF. The chain has TRBV30 and TRBJ1-6; a possible D gene is TRBD1 (5 bases). V lost 1 base, J lost 6 bases, and 7 bases lay in between. Germline CDR1 reads GTSNPN; CDR2 reads SVGIG (reference sequence). This CDR3 has 13 residues.

The chain employs TRBV4-3 and TRBJ2-7; 8 bases match TRBD2. With V trimmed by 0 bases and J by 7 bases, 8 bases remained unmatched. CDR1 LGHNA and CDR2 YSLEER come from the germline V gene. There are 15 residues in the CDR3. This CDR3 is CASSQDLGGAGEQYF. For the CDR3, the DNA is TGCGCCAGCAGCCAAGATCTCGGGGGGGCGGGGGAGCAGTACTTC.

V gene TRBV19 combines with J gene TRBJ2-1; possible D gene TRBD2, 6 bases. V gave up 7 bases and J gave up 5 bases, with 21 bases separating them. Germline CDR1 and CDR2: LNHDA and SQIVND (reference sequence). The CDR3 sequence is 16 residues long. Here the CDR3 reads CASKRAAISLNNEQFF. Here the CDR3 DNA reads TGTGCCAGTAAGCGGGCAGCGATTTCTCTCAACAATGAGCAGTTCTTC.

The chain has TRBV28 and TRBJ1-5; D is possibly TRBD1 (6 bases). The CDR3 loop spans 15 amino acids. Germline CDR1 and CDR2: MDHEN and SYDVKM. V lost 7 bases, J lost 4 bases, and 17 bases lay in between. The CDR3 region is CASTLGLTGNQPQHF. CDR3 bases: TGTGCCAGCACCCTCGGGTTGACAGGTAATCAGCCCCAGCATTTT. Combining the CDR3 with reference TRBV28 and TRBJ1-5 gives the whole variable domain DVKVTQSSRYLVKRTGEKVFLECVQDMDHENMFWYRQDPGLGLRLIYFSYDVKMKEKGDIPEGYSVSREKKERFSLILESASTNQTSMYLCASTLGLTGNQPQHFGDGTRLSIL.

The sample holds one count of this clone. The V and J genes are TRBV6-6 and TRBJ2-5; tentative D call: TRBD1 (6 bases). Per germline, CDR1 MNHNY and CDR2 SVGAGI (reference sequence). The CDR3 loop spans 12 amino acids. Deletions cut 6 bases from V and 5 bases from J, with 10 bases between. CDR3 loop: CASRDREETQYF. The DNA for the CDR3 is TGTGCCAGCAGGGACAGAGAGGAGACCCAGTACTTC.

The gene calls are TRBV11-2 and TRBJ2-5; 7 positions agree with TRBD1. CDR1 and CDR2 from the germline V gene are SGHAT and FQNNGV. The CDR3 is 17 residues long. V was clipped by 5 bases and J by 2 bases; unmatched bases: 14. The CDR3 sequence: CASSQKGLARGQETQYF. DNA of the CDR3: TGTGCCAGCAGCCAAAAGGGCTTGGCCAGGGGGCAAGAGACCCAGTACTTC.

The chain combines TRBV7-2 with TRBJ2-1; D perhaps matches TRBD2 (7 bases). The CDR3 runs 14 residues. With 6 bases removed from V and 9 bases from J, the gap between germline ends came to 18 bases. Germline CDR1 and CDR2: SGHTA and FQGNSA. This CDR3 is CASREGGSPSEQFF. CDR3 bases: TGTGCCAGCAGGGAGGGGGGGAGCCCCAGTGAGCAGTTCTTC.

This chain links TRBV6-5 with TRBJ1-2; tentative D call: TRBD1 (5 bases). This CDR3 contains 15 residues. Trimming took 6 bases from V and 2 from J, leaving 16 bases between them. The V gene's germline CDR1 is MNHEY and CDR2 SVGAGI. The CDR3 DNA reads TGTGCCAGCAGCCCGTCAGGGCCCCGGAACTATGGCTACACCTTC. This encodes CASSPSGPRNYGYTF.

The CDR3 region is CAWSPGGNTIYF. Written as DNA, the CDR3 is TGTGCCTGGAGTCCCGGGGGAAACACCATATATTTT. This chain uses TRBV30 with TRBJ1-3; the D is unclear. Germline V gene data show CDR1 as GTSNPN and CDR2 as SVGIG (reference sequence). This CDR3 region has 12 residues. V was clipped by 2 bases and J by 4 bases, with 6 bases between them.

This clone is termed medium-sized. V is TRBV6-5 and J is TRBJ1-5; D call uncertain. CDR3 length: 13 residues. Germline V gene data show CDR1 as MNHEY and CDR2 as SVGAGI. The V and J ends lost 0 bases and 7 bases respectively, with 7 bases between them. The CDR3 sequence: CASSYSVEQPQHF. The CDR3 DNA reads TGTGCCAGCAGTTACTCGGTAGAACAGCCCCAGCATTTT.

The chain has TRBV6-1 and TRBJ2-5, with 11 bases fitting TRBD2. The junction had 9 bases not matched to a gene; V was cut back by 0 bases and J by 0 bases. In germline, CDR1 is MNHNS, CDR2 SASEGT. The CDR3 is 19 residues long. CDR3 bases: TGTGCCAGCAGTGAAGCATTGAGACTAGCGGGGAACCACCAAGAGACCCAGTACTTC. Translated, it gives CASSEALRLAGNHQETQYF.

The chain couples TRBV7-9 to TRBJ2-1; TRBD1 aligns across 10 bases. CDR1 and CDR2 from the germline V gene are SEHNR and FQNEAQ (reference sequence). V lost 8 bases to trimming and J lost 10 bases; unmatched junction nucleotides: 8. The CDR3 sequence is 13 residues long. The chain's CDR3 is CASDRGPLDEQFF. For the CDR3, the DNA is TGTGCCAGCGACAGGGGGCCCCTCGACGAGCAGTTCTTC.

This clone was seen a few times. J is TRBJ1-1 and V is TRBV25-1, with D tentatively TRBD1 (5 bases). Germline values: CDR1 MGHDK, CDR2 SYGVNS. V was shortened by 2 bases and J by 6 bases, with 7 bases between the two germline ends. CDR3 length equals 12 residues. The CDR3 loop is CASSEAGPEAFF. Written as DNA, the CDR3 is TGTGCCAGCAGTGAAGCGGGGCCTGAAGCTTTCTTT.

The V and J genes are TRBV27 and TRBJ2-1, with D maybe TRBD2 (6 bases). This CDR3 has 19 amino acids. CDR1 and CDR2 from the germline V gene are MNHEY and SMNVEV (reference sequence). The V and J ends lost 0 bases and 3 bases respectively, with 21 bases between them. DNA of the CDR3: TGTGCCAGCAGTTTATCCCCTCCCCTGTCGCCGGGAGTCTACAATGAGCAGTTCTTC. This translates into CASSLSPPLSPGVYNEQFF.

This chain uses TRBV9 with TRBJ2-1, with 11 nucleotides matching TRBD1. CDR3 length equals 15 residues. V dropped 0 bases and J dropped 9; count of bases not matched to a gene: 5. Germline values: CDR1 SGDLS, CDR2 YYNGEE. The CDR3, as DNA: TGTGCCAGCAGCGTAGTGGGGACAGGGGGACGTGAGCAGTTCTTC. The encoded protein is CASSVVGTGGREQFF.

The chain joins TRBV2 to TRBJ2-3; 9 nucleotides match TRBD1. J was trimmed by 5 bases and V by 3 bases; bases with no gene match: 6. Germline V lookup: CDR1 SNHLY, CDR2 FYNNEI. The CDR3 has 15 residues. Here the CDR3 reads CASSDGTGSGDTQYF. CDR3 DNA sequence: TGTGCCAGCAGTGACGGGACAGGGAGCGGAGATACGCAGTATTTT.

This chain links TRBV2 with TRBJ1-2; no firm D call. Per germline, CDR1 SNHLY and CDR2 FYNNEI. This CDR3 is built from 13 residues. The germline V and J ends were trimmed by 1 base and 7 bases, with 10 bases remaining between them. DNA of the CDR3: TGTGCCAGCAGTGAAGGAGAATTTCTTGGCTACACCTTC. Protein product: CASSEGEFLGYTF. Based on the CDR3 plus reference TRBV2 and TRBJ1-2, the full variable domain is EPEVTQTPSHQVTQMGQEVILRCVPISNHLYFYWYRQILGQKVEFLVSFYNNEISEKSEIFDDQFSVERPDGSNFTLKIRSTKLEDSAMYFCASSEGEFLGYTFGSGTRLTVV.